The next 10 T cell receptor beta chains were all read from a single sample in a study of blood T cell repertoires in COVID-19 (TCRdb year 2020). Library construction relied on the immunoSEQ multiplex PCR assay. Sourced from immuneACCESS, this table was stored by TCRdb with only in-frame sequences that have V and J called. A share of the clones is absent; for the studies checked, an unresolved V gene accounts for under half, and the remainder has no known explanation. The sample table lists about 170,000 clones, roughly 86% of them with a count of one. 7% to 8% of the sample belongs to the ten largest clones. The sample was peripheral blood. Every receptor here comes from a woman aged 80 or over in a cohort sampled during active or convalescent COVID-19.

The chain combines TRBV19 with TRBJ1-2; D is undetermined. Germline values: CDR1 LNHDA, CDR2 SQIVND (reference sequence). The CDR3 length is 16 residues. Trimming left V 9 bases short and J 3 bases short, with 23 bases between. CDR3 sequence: CASQPDGRTWDYGYTF. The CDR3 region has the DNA TGTGCCAGCCAACCAGACGGACGGACTTGGGACTATGGCTACACCTTC. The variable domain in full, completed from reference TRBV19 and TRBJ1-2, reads DGGITQSPKYLFRKEGQNVTLSCEQNLNHDAMYWYRQDPGQGLRLIYYSQIVNDFQKGDIAEGYSVSREKKESFPLTVTSAQKNPTAFYLCASQPDGRTWDYGYTFGSGTRLTVV.

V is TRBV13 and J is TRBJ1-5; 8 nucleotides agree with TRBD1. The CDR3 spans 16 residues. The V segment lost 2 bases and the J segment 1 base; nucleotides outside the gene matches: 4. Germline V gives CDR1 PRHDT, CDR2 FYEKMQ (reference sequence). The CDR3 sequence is CASSLQGAQSNQPQHF. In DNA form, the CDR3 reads TGTGCCAGCAGCTTACAGGGGGCGCAGAGCAATCAGCCCCAGCATTTT.

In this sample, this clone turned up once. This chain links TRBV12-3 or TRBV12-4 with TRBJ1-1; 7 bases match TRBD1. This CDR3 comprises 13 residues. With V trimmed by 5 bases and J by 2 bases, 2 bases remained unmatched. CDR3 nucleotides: TGTGCCAGCAGTAACAGGGGAAACACTGAAGCTTTCTTT. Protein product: CASSNRGNTEAFF.

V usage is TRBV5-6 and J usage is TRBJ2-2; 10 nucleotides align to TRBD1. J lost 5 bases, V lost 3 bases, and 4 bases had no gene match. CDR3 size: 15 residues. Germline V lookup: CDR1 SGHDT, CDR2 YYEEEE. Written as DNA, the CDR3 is TGTGCCAGCAGCTGGGGACAGGGGAAGACCGGGGAGCTGTTTTTT. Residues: CASSWGQGKTGELFF.

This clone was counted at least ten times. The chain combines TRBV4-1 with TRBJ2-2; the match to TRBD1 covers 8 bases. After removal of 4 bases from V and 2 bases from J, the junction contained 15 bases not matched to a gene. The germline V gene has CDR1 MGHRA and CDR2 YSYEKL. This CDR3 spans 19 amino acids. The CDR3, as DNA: TGCGCCAGCAGCCGTAGGGACAGGATAGATAACACAAACACCGGGGAGCTGTTTTTT. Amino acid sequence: CASSRRDRIDNTNTGELFF.

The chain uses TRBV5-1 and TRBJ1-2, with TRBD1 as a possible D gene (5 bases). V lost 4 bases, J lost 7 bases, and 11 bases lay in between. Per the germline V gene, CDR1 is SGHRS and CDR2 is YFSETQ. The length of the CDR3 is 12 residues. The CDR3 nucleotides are TGCGCCAGCAGCCATTCGCAGGGTGGCTACACCTTC. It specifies CASSHSQGGYTF.

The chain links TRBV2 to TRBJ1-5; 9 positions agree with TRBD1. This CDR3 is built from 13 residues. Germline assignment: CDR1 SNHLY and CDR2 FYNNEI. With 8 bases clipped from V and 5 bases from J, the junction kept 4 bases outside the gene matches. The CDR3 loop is CASGGQGHQPQHF. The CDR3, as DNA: TGTGCCAGCGGGGGACAGGGACATCAGCCCCAGCATTTT.

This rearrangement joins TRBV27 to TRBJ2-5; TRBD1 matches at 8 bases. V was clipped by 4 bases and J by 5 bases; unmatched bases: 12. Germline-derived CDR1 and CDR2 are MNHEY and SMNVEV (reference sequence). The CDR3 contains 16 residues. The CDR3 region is CASSSGQGFLGETQYF. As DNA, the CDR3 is TGTGCCAGCAGTTCCGGACAGGGCTTTCTGGGGGAGACCCAGTACTTC.

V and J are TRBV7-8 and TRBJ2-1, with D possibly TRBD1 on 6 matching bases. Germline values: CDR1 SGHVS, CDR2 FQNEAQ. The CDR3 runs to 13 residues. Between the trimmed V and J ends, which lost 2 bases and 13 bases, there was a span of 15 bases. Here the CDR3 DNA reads TGTGCCAGCAGCTTAACAGGGAAAACGTTACAGTTCTTC. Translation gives CASSLTGKTLQFF.

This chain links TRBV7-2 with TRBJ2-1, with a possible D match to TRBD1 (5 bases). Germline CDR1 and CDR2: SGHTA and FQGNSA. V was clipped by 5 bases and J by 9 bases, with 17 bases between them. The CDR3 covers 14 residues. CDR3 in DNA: TGTGCCAGCAGCCAGGGCACGGGTGGCGGTGAGCAGTTCTTC. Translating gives CASSQGTGGGEQFF. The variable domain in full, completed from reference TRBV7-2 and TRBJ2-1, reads GAGVSQSPSNKVTEKGKDVELRCDPISGHTALYWYRQSLGQGLEFLIYFQGNSAPDKSGLPSDRFSAERTGGSVSTLTIQRTQQEDSAVYLCASSQGTGGGEQFFGPGTRLTVL.